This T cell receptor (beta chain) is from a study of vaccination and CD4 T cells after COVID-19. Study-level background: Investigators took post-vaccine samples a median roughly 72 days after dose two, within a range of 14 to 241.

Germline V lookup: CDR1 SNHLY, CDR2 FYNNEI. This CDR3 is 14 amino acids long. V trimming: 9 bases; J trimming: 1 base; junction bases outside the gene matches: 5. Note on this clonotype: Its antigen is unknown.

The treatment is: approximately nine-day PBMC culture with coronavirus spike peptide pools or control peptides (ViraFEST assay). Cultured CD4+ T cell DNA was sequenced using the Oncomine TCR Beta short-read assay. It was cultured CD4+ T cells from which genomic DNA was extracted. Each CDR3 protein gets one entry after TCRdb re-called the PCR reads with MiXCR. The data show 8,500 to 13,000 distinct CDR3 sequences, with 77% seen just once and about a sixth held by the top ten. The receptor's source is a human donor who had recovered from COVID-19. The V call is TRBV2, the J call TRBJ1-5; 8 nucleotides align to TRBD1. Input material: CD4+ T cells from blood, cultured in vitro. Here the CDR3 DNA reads TGTGCCAGTACGGGACAGGTGAGCAATCAGCCCCAGCATTTT. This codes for CASTGQVSNQPQHF.